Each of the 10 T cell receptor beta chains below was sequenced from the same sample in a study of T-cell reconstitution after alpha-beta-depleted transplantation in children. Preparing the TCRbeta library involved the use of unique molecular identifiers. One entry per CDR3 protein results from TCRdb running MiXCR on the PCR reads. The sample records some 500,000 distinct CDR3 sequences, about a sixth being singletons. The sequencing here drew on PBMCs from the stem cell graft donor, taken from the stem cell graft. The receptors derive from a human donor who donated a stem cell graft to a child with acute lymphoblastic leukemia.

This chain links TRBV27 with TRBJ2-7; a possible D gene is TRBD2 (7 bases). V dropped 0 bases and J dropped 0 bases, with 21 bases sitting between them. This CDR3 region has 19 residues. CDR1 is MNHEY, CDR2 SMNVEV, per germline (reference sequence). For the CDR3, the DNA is TGTGCCAGCAGTTTATCGAGGGGGGGGAATAGCGGCAGCTCCTACGAGCAGTACTTC. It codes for CASSLSRGGNSGSSYEQYF.

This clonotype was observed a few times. CDR3 sequence: CASTQGAGGSYNEQFF. Here the CDR3 DNA reads TGTGCCAGCACTCAGGGAGCGGGCGGTTCCTACAATGAGCAGTTCTTC. J is TRBJ2-1 and V is TRBV4-2; a possible D gene is TRBD2 (6 bases). Germline V CDR1 and CDR2: LGHNA, YNFKEQ. V shed 7 bases and J shed 1 base, with 17 bases lying between them. The CDR3 extends over 16 amino acids.

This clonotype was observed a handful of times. DNA for the CDR3: TGTGCCAGCAGTGGACAGGGGGCTAATGAAAAACTGTTTTTT. Protein product: CASSGQGANEKLFF. The chain combines TRBV2 with TRBJ1-4, with 9 bases identical to TRBD1. The V gene end was trimmed by 4 bases and the J gene end by 3 bases; junction bases not matched to a gene: 0. The germline V gene has CDR1 SNHLY and CDR2 FYNNEI. The CDR3 length is 14 residues.

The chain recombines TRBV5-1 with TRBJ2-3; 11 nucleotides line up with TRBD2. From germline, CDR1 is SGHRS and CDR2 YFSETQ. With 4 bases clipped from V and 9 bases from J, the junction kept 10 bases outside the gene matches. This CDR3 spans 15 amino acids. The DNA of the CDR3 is TGCGCCAGCAGCACGGGACTAGCGGAGCTCGTGACGCAGTATTTT. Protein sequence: CASSTGLAELVTQYF.

This CDR3 is CASSSPGHSNTEAFF. Written as DNA, the CDR3 is TGTGCCAGCAGCTCTCCGGGACACTCGAACACTGAAGCTTTCTTT. This rearrangement joins TRBV5-6 to TRBJ1-1; possible D gene TRBD1, 6 bases. Deletions cut 3 bases from V and 1 base from J, with 13 bases between. The CDR3 has 15 amino acids. Germline CDR1 SGHDT, CDR2 YYEEEE.

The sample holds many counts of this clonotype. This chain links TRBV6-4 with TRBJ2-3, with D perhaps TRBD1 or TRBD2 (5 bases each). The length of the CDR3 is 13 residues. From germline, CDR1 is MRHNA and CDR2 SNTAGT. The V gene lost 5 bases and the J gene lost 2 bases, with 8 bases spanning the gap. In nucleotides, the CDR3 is TGTGCCAGCAGTCGGGGCCCCACAGATACGCAGTATTTT. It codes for CASSRGPTDTQYF.

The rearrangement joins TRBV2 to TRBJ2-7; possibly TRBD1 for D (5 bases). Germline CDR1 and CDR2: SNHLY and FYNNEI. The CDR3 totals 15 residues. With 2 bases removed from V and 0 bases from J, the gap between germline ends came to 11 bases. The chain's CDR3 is CASSERGRSSYEQYF. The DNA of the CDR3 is TGTGCCAGCAGTGAAAGGGGTCGGAGCTCCTACGAGCAGTACTTC.

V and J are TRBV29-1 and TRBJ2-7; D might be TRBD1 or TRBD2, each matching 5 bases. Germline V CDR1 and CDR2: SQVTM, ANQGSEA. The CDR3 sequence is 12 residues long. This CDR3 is CSVWGKAYEQYF. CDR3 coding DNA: TGCAGTGTTTGGGGGAAAGCCTACGAGCAGTACTTC.

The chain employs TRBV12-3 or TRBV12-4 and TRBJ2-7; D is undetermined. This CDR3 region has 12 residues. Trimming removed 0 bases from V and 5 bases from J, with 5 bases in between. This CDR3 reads CASSLAANEQYF. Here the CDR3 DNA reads TGTGCCAGCAGTTTAGCGGCCAACGAGCAGTACTTC.

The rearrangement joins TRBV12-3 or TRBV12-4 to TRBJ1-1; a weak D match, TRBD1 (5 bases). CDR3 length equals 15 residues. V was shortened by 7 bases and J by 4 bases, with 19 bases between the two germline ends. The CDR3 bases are TGTGCCAGCAAGATCTGGGGGGATTCCTTCACTGAAGCTTTCTTT. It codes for CASKIWGDSFTEAFF.